A selection of T cell receptor beta chains follows, all from one sample in a study of blood T cell repertoires in COVID-19. Only in-frame clones appear in the TCRdb table, and some are missing; sequencing was by immunoSEQ multiplex PCR. The sample lists fewer than 300,000 clones; approximately 91% were seen once. The sample was peripheral blood. These receptors came from a young woman with COVID-19, enrolled during active disease. CDR3s include the opening cysteine and the closing phenylalanine or tryptophan. The order of the fields is V gene, D gene, J gene, clone size, CDR3 protein, CDR3 DNA. The D gene is left open where the match is weak. Clone size is not always given. Where it is, it says once, few, many or a class for expanded clones.

V: TRBV11-1; D: TRBD1; J: TRBJ1-1; size: -; CDR3: CASSLGGQLNTEAFF; DNA: TGTGCCAGCAGCTTAGGGGGACAGCTGAACACTGAAGCTTTCTTT
V: TRBV19; D: -; J: TRBJ2-2; size: few; CDR3: CASSKRDWNTGELFF; DNA: TGTGCCAGTAGTAAAAGGGACTGGAACACCGGGGAGCTGTTTTTT
V: TRBV2; D: -; J: TRBJ1-4; size: -; CDR3: CASSPLDSRNEKLFF; DNA: TGTGCCAGCAGCCCATTGGACAGCCGTAATGAAAAACTGTTTTTT
V: TRBV5-4; D: -; J: TRBJ1-1; size: few; CDR3: CASSPRTGSPEAFF; DNA: TGTGCCAGCAGCCCGAGGACGGGGTCACCTGAAGCTTTCTTT
V: TRBV4-1; D: -; J: TRBJ1-5; size: -; CDR3: CASSQDRARGNQPQHF; DNA: TGCGCCAGCAGCCAAGATCGGGCCAGGGGAAATCAGCCCCAGCATTTT
V: TRBV6-1; D: TRBD1; J: TRBJ1-2; size: once; CDR3: CASSGPGQENYGYTF; DNA: TGTGCCAGCAGTGGCCCTGGACAGGAAAATTATGGCTACACCTTC
V: TRBV11-2; D: -; J: TRBJ2-7; size: -; CDR3: CASSLDRYTYEQYF; DNA: TGTGCCAGCAGCCTGGACAGATATACCTACGAGCAGTACTTC
V: TRBV14; D: TRBD2; J: TRBJ2-7; size: -; CDR3: CASSQAISLAGAREQYF; DNA: TGTGCCAGCAGCCAAGCCATATCGTTGGCGGGAGCTCGGGAGCAGTACTTC
V: TRBV5-1; D: -; J: TRBJ1-1; size: -; CDR3: CASSLMGLWNTEAFF; DNA: TGCGCCAGCAGCTTGATGGGACTCTGGAACACTGAAGCTTTCTTT
V: TRBV5-1; D: TRBD2; J: TRBJ2-7; size: -; CDR3: CASTASGRADEQYF; DNA: TGCGCCAGCACTGCTAGCGGGAGGGCCGACGAGCAGTACTTC
V: TRBV6-7; D: -; J: TRBJ2-1; size: -; CDR3: CASSPGLFKQFF; DNA: TGTGCCAGCAGTCCGGGACTTTTTAAGCAGTTCTTC
V: TRBV6-1; D: TRBD1; J: TRBJ1-1; size: -; CDR3: CASSDGQEWAEAFF; DNA: TGTGCCAGCAGTGACGGACAGGAGTGGGCGGAGGCTTTCTTT
V: TRBV5-4; D: -; J: TRBJ1-3; size: -; CDR3: CASSLDLSSGNTIYF; DNA: TGTGCCAGCAGCTTGGATCTGAGCTCTGGAAACACCATATATTTT
V: TRBV2; D: TRBD2; J: TRBJ2-5; size: -; CDR3: CASRRRLAGRETQYF; DNA: TGTGCCAGCAGACGAAGACTAGCGGGACGGGAGACCCAGTACTTC
V: TRBV30; D: TRBD1; J: TRBJ1-1; size: -; CDR3: CAWDRGGNTEAFF; DNA: TGTGCCTGGGACAGGGGGGGCAACACTGAAGCTTTCTTT
V: TRBV3-1/TRBV3-2; D: -; J: TRBJ2-7; size: -; CDR3: CASSLRRGYEQYF; DNA: TGTGCCAGCAGCCTCAGAAGGGGATACGAGCAGTACTTC
V: TRBV27; D: TRBD2; J: TRBJ2-1; size: -; CDR3: CASKLAGVSDEQFF; DNA: TGTGCCAGCAAACTAGCGGGAGTGTCCGATGAGCAGTTCTTC
V: TRBV6-5; D: -; J: TRBJ2-5; size: -; CDR3: CASSPTRETQYF; DNA: TGTGCCAGCAGCCCCACGAGAGAGACCCAGTACTTC
V: TRBV5-8; D: TRBD2; J: TRBJ2-5; size: -; CDR3: CASSRGLAEPLQETQYF; DNA: TGTGCCAGCAGCCGCGGACTAGCGGAGCCTCTACAAGAGACCCAGTACTTC
V: TRBV10-1; D: -; J: TRBJ2-1; size: once; CDR3: CASSERVPYNEQFF; DNA: TGCGCCAGCAGTGAGCGGGTACCGTACAATGAGCAGTTCTTC
V: TRBV2; D: TRBD1; J: TRBJ2-5; size: -; CDR3: CASSQTGGETQYF; DNA: TGTGCCAGCAGTCAGACAGGGGGGGAGACCCAGTACTTC
V: TRBV28; D: TRBD2; J: TRBJ2-1; size: -; CDR3: CASSFLGGSLLKSEQFF; DNA: TGTGCCAGCAGTTTTCTCGGCGGGAGCTTATTGAAGTCTGAGCAGTTCTTC
V: TRBV11-2; D: TRBD1; J: TRBJ1-5; size: -; CDR3: CASSTGVGTGNQPQHF; DNA: TGTGCCAGCTCGACGGGCGTAGGGACAGGGAATCAGCCCCAGCATTTT
V: TRBV2; D: -; J: TRBJ1-5; size: -; CDR3: CASSENQGKQPQHF; DNA: TGTGCCAGCAGTGAAAATCAGGGGAAGCAGCCCCAGCATTTT
V: TRBV30; D: -; J: TRBJ1-3; size: -; CDR3: CAWSVTGSSGNTIYF; DNA: TGTGCCTGGAGTGTAACGGGGAGCTCTGGAAACACCATATATTTT
V: TRBV30; D: -; J: TRBJ2-7; size: -; CDR3: CAWTSHGDSYEQYF; DNA: TGTGCCTGGACCTCTCACGGGGATTCCTACGAGCAGTACTTC
V: TRBV7-9; D: TRBD1; J: TRBJ2-2; size: few; CDR3: CASSGGVFRGQLNTGELFF; DNA: TGTGCCAGCAGCGGAGGCGTGTTCAGGGGACAGTTGAACACCGGGGAGCTGTTTTTT
V: TRBV7-9; D: -; J: TRBJ2-5; size: -; CDR3: CASSNQETQYF; DNA: TGTGCCAGCAGTAACCAAGAGACCCAGTACTTC
V: TRBV5-8; D: -; J: TRBJ2-7; size: -; CDR3: CASSLMMVSREQYF; DNA: TGTGCCAGCAGCTTGATGATGGTGAGTCGAGAGCAGTACTTC
V: TRBV7-9; D: TRBD1; J: TRBJ2-7; size: once; CDR3: CASSLFGQGPDEQYF; DNA: TGTGCCAGCAGCTTATTCGGACAGGGGCCCGACGAGCAGTACTTC